The rows below give T cell receptor beta chains drawn from one sample of a study of T-cell memory formation after mild COVID-19. TCRdb analysed the 5' RACE reads with MiXCR anew, one entry per CDR3 protein. The sample lists 35,000 to 45,000 distinct CDR3 sequences; roughly 8% were seen once. The specimen sequenced was PBMCs or a T cell subset sorted from them (not recorded which). These receptors were collected from a man between 18 and 35 years old who had mild COVID-19 (a few samples of this study predate the infection). Cell type and time point are not known. The CDR3 runs from the conserved cysteine through the conserved F or W. Each record gives: clone size, V gene, CDR3 protein. The listing skips clone size in some rows; elsewhere it reads once, few, many or a size class.

size: few; V: TRBV4-3; CDR3: CASSQDQAGGTEAFF
size: many; V: TRBV5-1; CDR3: CASSLQGGYEETQYF
size: few; V: TRBV3-1; CDR3: CASSTRGLRTGELFF
size: -; V: TRBV5-1; CDR3: CASSSVTGSYNEQFF
size: many; V: TRBV20-1; CDR3: CSAVLGGGIQYF
size: many; V: TRBV5-1; CDR3: CASRGTSGGEQFF
size: -; V: TRBV6-6; CDR3: CATRSRGLSDGYTF
size: once; V: TRBV9; CDR3: CASSVSGYYNSPLHF
size: few; V: TRBV7-2; CDR3: CASSRGHTSAADTQYF
size: few; V: TRBV4-3; CDR3: CASSQLGGTGELFF
size: -; V: TRBV11-3; CDR3: CASSGQSDSPLHF
size: -; V: TRBV7-9; CDR3: CASSFQTGTNTEAFF
size: few; V: TRBV7-9; CDR3: CASSFAPGGLAGETQYF
size: few; V: TRBV30; CDR3: CAWSDWQGLNEQFF
size: many; V: TRBV6-5; CDR3: CASSYGGTTDTQYF
size: -; V: TRBV4-2; CDR3: CASSQESQGRDGNTIYF
size: few; V: TRBV5-1; CDR3: CASSLGSGGNTIYF
size: -; V: TRBV5-6; CDR3: CASRRTDRGIETQYF
size: -; V: TRBV9; CDR3: CASSVGPGKGGYEQYF
size: many; V: TRBV7-9; CDR3: CASSSTGDSPLHF
size: few; V: TRBV28; CDR3: CASMRSGGHEQFF
size: -; V: TRBV14; CDR3: CASSQGDPWSSGGLGETQYF
size: -; V: TRBV12-3/TRBV12-4; CDR3: CASGKGGELSNQPQHF
size: few; V: TRBV6-5; CDR3: CASSYSGSQPQHF
size: few; V: TRBV11-2; CDR3: CASSSIRRWNEQFF
size: many; V: TRBV10-3; CDR3: CAISAVTRHGNTIYF
size: many; V: TRBV4-2; CDR3: CASSQGGPGRETQYF
size: few; V: TRBV3-1; CDR3: CASSQGGGRVTTGELFF
size: many; V: TRBV12-3/TRBV12-4; CDR3: CASSLGGVGDTQYF
size: many; V: TRBV2; CDR3: CASREQAYTGELFF
size: few; V: TRBV29-1; CDR3: CSVAWLGGGEAFF
size: -; V: TRBV25-1; CDR3: CASSESGWDRGTQYF
size: -; V: TRBV9; CDR3: CASSANRDTLAYEQYF
size: -; V: TRBV20-1; CDR3: CSARGPTDTQYF
size: few; V: TRBV7-2; CDR3: CASSLGPGQYGYTF
size: few; V: TRBV12-3/TRBV12-4; CDR3: CASSLLAGQNEQYF
size: few; V: TRBV3-1; CDR3: CASSQDLKTQYF